The clone carrying this T cell receptor beta chain was counted only a few times. This entry belongs to a study of CD8+ T cells in alopecia areata. The sequencing template was cDNA reverse transcribed from extracted RNA. TCRdb's copy holds only in-frame clones and misses some; the assay was immunoSEQ multiplex PCR. The sample shows 110,000 to 150,000 clones, under 60% of them seen only once. CDR1 is SGHRS and CDR2 is YFSETQ in the germline V gene. The CDR3 has 14 amino acids. The V gene lost 4 bases and the J gene lost 3 bases, with 13 bases spanning the gap. This TCR was sampled from a human donor with alopecia areata. The J gene is TRBJ2-5, the V gene TRBV5-1, with D perhaps TRBD2 (6 bases). Sequencing used CD4+ T cells sorted from blood, obtained at week 0. CDR3 sequence (DNA): TGCGCCAGCAGCGGGGGGATGATCAAAGAGACCCAGTACTTC. It codes for CASSGGMIKETQYF.